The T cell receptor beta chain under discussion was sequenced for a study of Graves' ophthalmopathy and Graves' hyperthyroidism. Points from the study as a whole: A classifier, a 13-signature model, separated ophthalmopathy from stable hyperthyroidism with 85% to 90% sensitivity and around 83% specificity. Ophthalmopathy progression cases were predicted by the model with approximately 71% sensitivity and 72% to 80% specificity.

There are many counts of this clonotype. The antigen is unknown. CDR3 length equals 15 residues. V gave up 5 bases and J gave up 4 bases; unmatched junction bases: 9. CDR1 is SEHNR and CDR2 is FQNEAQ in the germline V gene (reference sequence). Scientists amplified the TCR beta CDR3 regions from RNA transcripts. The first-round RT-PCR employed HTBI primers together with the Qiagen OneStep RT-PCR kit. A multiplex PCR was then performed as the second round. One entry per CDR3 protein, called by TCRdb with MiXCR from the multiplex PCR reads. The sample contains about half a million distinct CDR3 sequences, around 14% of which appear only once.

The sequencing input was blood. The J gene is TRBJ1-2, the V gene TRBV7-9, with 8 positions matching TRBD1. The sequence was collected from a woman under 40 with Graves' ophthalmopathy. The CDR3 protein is CASSRTRGHGYGYTF. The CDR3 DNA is TGTGCCAGCAGCCGCACCAGGGGGCATGGCTATGGCTACACCTTC. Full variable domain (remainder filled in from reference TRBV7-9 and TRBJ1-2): DTGVSQNPRHKITKRGQNVTFRCDPISEHNRLYWYRQTLGQGPEFLTYFQNEAQLEKSRLLSDRFSAERPKGSFSTLEIQRTEQGDSAMYLCASSRTRGHGYGYTFGSGTRLTVV.